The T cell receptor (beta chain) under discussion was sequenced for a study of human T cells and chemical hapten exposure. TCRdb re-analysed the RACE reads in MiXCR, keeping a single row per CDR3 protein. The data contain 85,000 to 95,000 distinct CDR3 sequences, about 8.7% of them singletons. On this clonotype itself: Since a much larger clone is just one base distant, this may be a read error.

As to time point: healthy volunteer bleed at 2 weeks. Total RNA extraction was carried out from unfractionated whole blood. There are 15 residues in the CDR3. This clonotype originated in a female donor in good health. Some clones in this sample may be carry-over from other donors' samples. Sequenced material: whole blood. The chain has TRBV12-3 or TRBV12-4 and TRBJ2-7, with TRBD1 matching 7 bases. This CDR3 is CTSSLGTAVAYEQYF. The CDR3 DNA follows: TGTACCAGCAGTTTAGGGACAGCGGTTGCCTACGAGCAGTACTTC.